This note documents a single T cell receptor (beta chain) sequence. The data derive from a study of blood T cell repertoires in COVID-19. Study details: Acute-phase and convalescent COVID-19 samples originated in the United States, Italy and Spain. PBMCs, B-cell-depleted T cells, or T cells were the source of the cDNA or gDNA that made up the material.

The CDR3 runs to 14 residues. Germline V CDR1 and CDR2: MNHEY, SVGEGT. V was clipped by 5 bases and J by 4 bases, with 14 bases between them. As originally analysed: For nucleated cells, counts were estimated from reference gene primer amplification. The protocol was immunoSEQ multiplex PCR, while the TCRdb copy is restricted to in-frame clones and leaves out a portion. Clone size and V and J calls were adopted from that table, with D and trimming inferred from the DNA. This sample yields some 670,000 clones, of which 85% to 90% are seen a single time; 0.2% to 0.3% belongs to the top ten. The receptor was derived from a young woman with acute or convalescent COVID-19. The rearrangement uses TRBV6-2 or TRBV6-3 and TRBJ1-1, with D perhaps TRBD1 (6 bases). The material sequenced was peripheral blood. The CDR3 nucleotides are TGTGCCAGCAGTCTACAGGGACGGATCACTGAAGCTTTCTTT. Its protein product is CASSLQGRITEAFF.